Sequencing of this T cell receptor (beta chain) was carried out in a study of vaccination and CD4 T cells after COVID-19. This clonotype has only a few counts. Its specificity is unknown. The Oncomine TCR Beta short-read assay was what sequenced the DNA obtained from cultured CD4+ T cells. From the PCR reads, TCRdb called clonotypes with MiXCR, one entry per CDR3 protein. The sample contains fewer than 25,000 distinct CDR3 sequences, approximately 28% of which appear only once. Per the germline V gene, CDR1 is LGHNA and CDR2 is YSLEER. The V end was cut by 2 bases, the J end by 5 bases, with 12 bases between. CDR3 size: 14 residues. As for time point: late sampling 161 to 241 days after vaccination in three convalescent patients. Treatment reported: approximately 11-day PBMC culture with coronavirus spike peptide pools or control peptides (ViraFEST assay).

The receptor's source is a human donor who had recovered from COVID-19. The sample consisted of CD4+ T cells from blood, cultured in vitro, taken about 7 months after SARS-CoV-2 vaccination. V is TRBV4-3 and J is TRBJ1-1; D ambiguous. The CDR3 region has the DNA TGCGCCAGCAGCCAATTCGTGGGCTTGACTGAAGCTTTCTTT. It codes for CASSQFVGLTEAFF.